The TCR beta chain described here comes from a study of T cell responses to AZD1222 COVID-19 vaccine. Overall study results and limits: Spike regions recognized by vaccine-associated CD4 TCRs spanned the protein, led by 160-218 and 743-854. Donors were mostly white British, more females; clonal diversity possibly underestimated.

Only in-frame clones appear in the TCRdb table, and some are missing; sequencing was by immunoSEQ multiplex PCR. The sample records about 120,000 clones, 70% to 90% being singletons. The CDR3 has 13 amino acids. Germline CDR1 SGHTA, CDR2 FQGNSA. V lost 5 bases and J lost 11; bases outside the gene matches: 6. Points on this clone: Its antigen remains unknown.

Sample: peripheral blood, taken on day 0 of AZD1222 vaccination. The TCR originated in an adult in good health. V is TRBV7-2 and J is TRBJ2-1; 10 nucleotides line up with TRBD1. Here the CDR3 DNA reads TGTGCCAGCAGCACGGGACAGGGGATGCAGCAGTTCTTC. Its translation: CASSTGQGMQQFF.